Sequencing of this TCR beta chain was carried out in a study of cytomegalovirus exposure and HLA in healthy donors. Study results and caveats: Among TCR beta chains, those listed as cytomegalovirus-associated numbered about 160. An analysis was carried out later, and it reportedly showed fewer N-insertions in an Asian-associated ancestry cluster than the approximately 710-donor mean.

V shed 6 bases and J shed 3 bases, with 21 bases lying between them. The V gene's germline CDR1 is SGDLS and CDR2 YYNGEE. CDR3 length equals 16 residues. With regard to this clone: Its antigen is not identified.

At the time of sampling, donors were nominally healthy, though unrecorded immune exposures were likely. The PCR had 60 Vbeta and 13 Jbeta primers. TCRdb's table, derived via immunoSEQ multiplex PCR, lists solely in-frame clones and lacks some. This sample's clone table lists approximately 100,000 clones. Sequencing was performed on PBMCs. V gene TRBV9 combines with J gene TRBJ1-2, with D maybe TRBD1 (6 bases). This clonotype was obtained from a man aged 50-59 years in good health and CMV-seronegative. The CDR3 spells CASTRAAAGDDYGYTF. In DNA, the CDR3 is TGTGCCAGCACCAGAGCCGCGGCAGGGGACGACTATGGCTACACCTTC.